This TCR beta chain appears in the sequencing data of a study of technical replicates of blood from four donors. Method: immunoSEQ multiplex PCR; TCRdb's copy keeps in-frame clones and lacks some. This repertoire shows about 68,000 clones, about 97% found once; its top ten account for over 0.2%. This clone is a singleton in its sample. Sequences were obtained from T cells isolated from PBMCs. The receptor's source is a human donor in good health.

The CDR3 DNA reads as TGTGCCAGCAGCTCGGGACTAGCGGGAGAAGAGACCCAGTACTTC. Its translation is CASSSGLAGEETQYF. The genes are TRBV7-2 and TRBJ2-5; 14 bases line up with TRBD2. Germline values: CDR1 SGHTA, CDR2 FQGNSA. This CDR3 spans 15 amino acids. Losses at the gene ends were 4 bases for V and 3 bases for J; bases not matched to a gene: 1.